The source of this TCR beta chain is a study of beta chain features in type 1 diabetes. Germline CDR1 and CDR2: SGHRS and YFSETQ. The CDR3 is 13 residues long. V was clipped by 4 bases and J by 5 bases, with 10 bases between them. To note about this clone: Its antigen is unknown. Other nucleotide sequences from this sample produce the same CDR3.

Study-level findings and limits: TCRB repertoires of naive, central memory and Treg cells appeared more similar among patients than among healthy donors. Shorter TCRB CDR3s, moderately but significantly so, marked every one of the four CD4+ subsets in Type 1 diabetes patients.

As every portion of the isolated RNA was reverse transcribed, the sequencing read expressed TCRB transcripts. Sequencing of naive, central memory and regulatory T cell samples gave an average of around 3.6 million reads. Measured with immunoSEQ multiplex PCR; TCRdb has only the in-frame clones, and not every one. The data hold 300,000 to 450,000 clones, with 9.5% to 10% observed a single time. This TCR derives from a man aged 25 to 40 with type 1 diabetes. The V gene is TRBV5-1, the J gene TRBJ2-1; D may be TRBD2 (6 bases). The sequencing input was central memory CD4+ T cells from blood. CDR3 DNA: TGCGCCAGCAGCCCCGGCGGGGACAATGAGCAGTTCTTC. Its translation is CASSPGGDNEQFF.